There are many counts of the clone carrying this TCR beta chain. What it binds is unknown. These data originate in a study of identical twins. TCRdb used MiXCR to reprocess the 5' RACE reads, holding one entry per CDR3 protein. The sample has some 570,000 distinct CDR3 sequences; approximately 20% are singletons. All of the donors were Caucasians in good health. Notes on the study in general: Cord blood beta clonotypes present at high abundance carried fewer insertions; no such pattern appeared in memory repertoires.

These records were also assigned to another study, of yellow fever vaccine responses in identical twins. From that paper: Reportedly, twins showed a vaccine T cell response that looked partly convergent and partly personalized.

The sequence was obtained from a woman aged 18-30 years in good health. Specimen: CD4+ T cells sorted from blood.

The CDR3 sequence is CASSQASGDQYNEQFF. DNA of the CDR3: TGTGCCAGCAGCCAAGCGTCGGGTGACCAGTACAATGAGCAGTTCTTC. The rearrangement joins TRBV3-1 to TRBJ2-1; D is ambiguous. Germline assignment: CDR1 LGHDT and CDR2 YNNKEL (reference sequence). V lost 1 base and J 4 bases, leaving 14 bases between the germline ends. The CDR3 has 16 amino acids.